The next 14 T cell receptor beta chains were all read from a single sample in a study of cytomegalovirus exposure and HLA in healthy donors. The primer mix had 60 Vbeta and 13 Jbeta primers. Clones were read by immunoSEQ multiplex PCR, and TCRdb kept only the in-frame ones, dropping some. The table includes about 100,000 clones, about 80% detected once. Sequencing was done on a sample of PBMCs. The source is a man aged 40-49 years in good health and CMV-seropositive.

This chain joins TRBV6-6 and TRBJ2-5, with 9 bases identical to TRBD1. The CDR3 has 15 residues. Looked up from germline, CDR1 is MNHNY and CDR2 is SVGAGI (reference sequence). Germline trimming cut 5 bases from V and 6 bases from J; bases unmatched to any gene: 10. The CDR3 loop reads CASSDYRGRLKTQYF. In nucleotides, the CDR3 is TGTGCCAGCAGTGATTACAGGGGGCGCCTTAAGACCCAGTACTTC.

The chain recombines TRBV5-1 with TRBJ1-1, with 7 bases lining up with TRBD1. Germline V gene data show CDR1 as SGHRS and CDR2 as YFSETQ. V lost 2 bases to trimming and J lost 1 base; unmatched junction nucleotides: 5. The CDR3 runs to 15 residues. CDR3 residues: CASSFSGTENTEAFF. The CDR3 DNA reads TGCGCCAGCAGCTTCTCAGGGACAGAGAACACTGAAGCTTTCTTT. The variable domain in full, with the rest retrieved from reference TRBV5-1 and TRBJ1-1, is KAGVTQTPRYLIKTRGQQVTLSCSPISGHRSVSWYQQTPGQGLQFLFEYFSETQRNKGNFPGRFSGRQFSNSRSEMNVSTLELGDSALYLCASSFSGTENTEAFFGQGTRLTVV.

This sequence joins TRBV5-6 and TRBJ2-2; 8 positions match TRBD2. The CDR3 spans 15 residues. With 4 bases clipped from V and 8 bases from J, the junction kept 10 bases outside the gene matches. Germline values: CDR1 SGHDT, CDR2 YYEEEE. The CDR3, as DNA: TGTGCCAGCAGCCTGGATCTAGCGGGTCGGGGGGAGCTGTTTTTT. Protein: CASSLDLAGRGELFF.

This clone was counted between two and nine times. The J gene is TRBJ1-1, the V gene TRBV4-2; D gene ambiguous. Looked up from germline, CDR1 is LGHNA and CDR2 is YNFKEQ. CDR3 length: 13 amino acids. With 4 bases removed from V and 1 base from J, the gap between germline ends came to 7 bases. CDR3: CASSPPPNTEAFF. CDR3 nucleotide sequence: TGTGCCAGCAGCCCTCCCCCGAACACTGAAGCTTTCTTT.

This clone has just a few counts. The rearrangement uses TRBV2 and TRBJ2-6; D is uncertain. Trimming pared 4 bases from V and 0 bases from J, leaving 7 bases between. Germline CDR1 is SNHLY and CDR2 is FYNNEI. This CDR3 comprises 15 residues. CDR3 coding DNA: TGTGCCAGCAGTGGACTGCCCTCTGGGGCCAACGTCCTGACTTTC. It specifies CASSGLPSGANVLTF.

CDR3 residues: CAISESSGQNYGYTF. CDR3 in DNA: TGTGCCATCAGTGAGTCTTCGGGACAGAACTATGGCTACACCTTC. V usage is TRBV10-3 and J usage is TRBJ1-2; 7 positions agree with TRBD1. The CDR3 extends over 15 amino acids. V was clipped by 0 bases and J by 2 bases; unmatched bases: 3. In germline, CDR1 is ENHRY, CDR2 SYGVKD.

This sequence joins TRBV6-5 and TRBJ2-7, with a tentative D call TRBD1 (6 bases). Trimming removed 7 bases at V and 6 bases at J, with 16 bases between. There are 13 residues in the CDR3. Germline CDR1 reads MNHEY; CDR2 reads SVGAGI. DNA of the CDR3: TGTGCCAGCAAATCAACAGGGAACCTCGAGCAGTACTTC. Translating gives CASKSTGNLEQYF.

The gene calls are TRBV7-2 and TRBJ1-2, with 9 bases fitting TRBD1. V lost 1 base, J lost 0 bases, and 6 bases stayed unmatched. Germline CDR1 SGHTA, CDR2 FQGNSA. This CDR3 has 17 amino acids. CDR3 in DNA: TGTGCCAGCAGCTTAGACGGGACAGGGCTCTCTAACTATGGCTACACCTTC. As protein: CASSLDGTGLSNYGYTF.

The rearrangement links TRBV6-1 to TRBJ2-1; D remains ambiguous. The CDR3 is 17 residues long. Deletions cut 2 bases from V and 6 bases from J, with 20 bases between. Germline V CDR1 and CDR2: MNHNS, SASEGT. This CDR3 reads CASSELYPPRSGNEQFF. Here the CDR3 DNA reads TGTGCCAGCAGTGAACTTTACCCCCCCAGGTCCGGCAATGAGCAGTTCTTC.

The chain recombines TRBV29-1 with TRBJ2-3, with D possibly matching TRBD1 (6 bases). V was cut by 6 bases and J by 2 bases, with 9 bases left in between. CDR1 SQVTM and CDR2 ANQGSEA come from the germline V gene. This CDR3 is built from 12 residues. CDR3 amino acids: CSVRDNTDTQYF. In DNA form, the CDR3 reads TGCAGCGTACGGGACAACACAGATACGCAGTATTTT.

This clone has a handful of counts. The V call is TRBV5-1, the J call TRBJ2-5; TRBD2 agrees at 8 bases. Germline CDR1 and CDR2: SGHRS and YFSETQ. After removal of 0 bases from V and 5 bases from J, the junction contained 3 bases not matched to a gene. The CDR3 loop spans 14 amino acids. The CDR3 DNA reads TGCGCCAGCAGCTTGGACGGGGGGGCCGAGACCCAGTACTTC. Translated: CASSLDGGAETQYF.

The chain carries TRBV11-3 and TRBJ2-7, with TRBD2 matching 13 bases. Germline values: CDR1 SGHNT, CDR2 YENEEA. The ends lost 6 bases at V and 5 bases at J; junction bases unmatched: 4. The CDR3 runs 14 residues. The CDR3 loop reads CASSSTSGRHEQYF. The CDR3 DNA is TGTGCCAGCAGTTCGACTAGCGGGAGGCACGAGCAGTACTTC.

The chain is built from TRBV4-1 and TRBJ1-2; tentatively, D is TRBD1 (6 bases). CDR3 length: 17 residues. CDR1 is MGHRA and CDR2 is YSYEKL in the germline V gene. Trimming removed 1 base at V and 6 bases at J, with 21 bases between. In DNA, the CDR3 is TGCGCCAGCAGCCAAGGCGGCAACAGGGTTTTAGAGGATGGCTACACCTTC. This codes for CASSQGGNRVLEDGYTF.

The CDR3 reads CASAQGSGNNEQFF. In DNA, the CDR3 is TGTGCCAGCGCCCAAGGTAGCGGGAACAATGAGCAGTTCTTC. This chain connects TRBV7-2 to TRBJ2-1; 8 nucleotides align to TRBD2. The CDR3 runs 14 residues. V trimming: 8 bases; J trimming: 5 bases; junction bases outside the gene matches: 8. CDR1 is SGHTA and CDR2 is FQGNSA in the germline V gene.